The 8 T cell receptor beta chains below come from one sample, sequenced in a study of Graves' ophthalmopathy and Graves' hyperthyroidism. Transcripts of RNA were the source for amplifying TCR beta CDR3 regions. Second-round multiplex PCR came after first-round RT-PCR with HTBI primers. In TCRdb, the multiplex PCR reads were re-called with MiXCR into one record per CDR3 protein. The sample records 500,000 to 700,000 distinct CDR3 sequences, about 40% being singletons. The sequenced material came from peripheral blood or thyroid tissue (not recorded which). The receptor set was obtained from an adult man with Graves' hyperthyroidism.

The chain carries TRBV3-1 and TRBJ2-5; unclear D gene. The CDR3 spans 14 residues. V was trimmed by 1 base and J by 7 bases, leaving 13 bases between them. In germline, CDR1 is LGHDT, CDR2 YNNKEL (reference sequence). As DNA, the CDR3 is TGTGCCAGCAGCCAAGTCTCAACAGAAGGGACCCAGTACTTC. Translating gives CASSQVSTEGTQYF.

At least ten counts were recorded for this clonotype. V and J are TRBV5-8 and TRBJ2-5; D unclear. This CDR3 is built from 13 residues. CDR1 is SGHTS, CDR2 YDEGEE, per germline. V was shortened by 0 bases and J by 2 bases, with 5 bases between the two germline ends. CDR3: CASSLVTQETQYF. As DNA, the CDR3 is TGTGCCAGCAGCTTGGTCACACAAGAGACCCAGTACTTC.

This clonotype was detected ten times or more. The CDR3 reads CASSGFLDSEAFF. In DNA, the CDR3 is TGTGCCAGCAGCGGTTTCCTGGACAGTGAAGCTTTCTTT. The chain is built from TRBV9 and TRBJ1-1; D might be TRBD1 (6 bases). Looked up from germline, CDR1 is SGDLS and CDR2 is YYNGEE. Trimming pared 3 bases from V and 7 bases from J, leaving 13 bases between. The CDR3 spans 13 residues.

This clonotype came up many times. The chain joins TRBV29-1 to TRBJ2-7, with unresolved D. This CDR3 comprises 12 residues. Deletions cut 7 bases from V and 2 bases from J, with 12 bases between. CDR1 SQVTM and CDR2 ANQGSEA come from the germline V gene. The CDR3 region is CSGLDGTYEQYF. CDR3 bases: TGCAGCGGGTTGGACGGCACCTACGAGCAGTACTTC.

The rearrangement joins TRBV2 to TRBJ1-6; D remains ambiguous. This CDR3 comprises 15 residues. CDR1 is SNHLY, CDR2 FYNNEI, per germline. V lost 5 bases and J lost 9, with 17 bases in between. CDR3 nucleotide sequence: TGTGCCAGCAGTTTAGACACCCCTGGGAGTTCACCCCTCCACTTT. Translating gives CASSLDTPGSSPLHF. Full variable domain (missing parts from reference TRBV2 and TRBJ1-6): EPEVTQTPSHQVTQMGQEVILRCVPISNHLYFYWYRQILGQKVEFLVSFYNNEISEKSEIFDDQFSVERPDGSNFTLKIRSTKLEDSAMYFCASSLDTPGSSPLHFGNGTRLTVT.

As concerns this clonotype: Given a much more abundant clone one base away, this may be a read error. The chain has TRBV2 and TRBJ1-4, with D maybe TRBD1 (5 bases). The CDR3 is 12 amino acids. Germline loops: CDR1 SNHLY, CDR2 FYNNEI. The V gene lost 6 bases and the J gene lost 13 bases, with 15 bases spanning the gap. The DNA for the CDR3 is TGTGCCAGCAGCTTCGAGGGGAGGGGACTGTTTTTT. This gives the protein CASSFEGRGLFF.

This clonotype was seen ten or more times. The chain employs TRBV9 and TRBJ1-1, with D possibly being TRBD1 (6 bases). Germline loops: CDR1 SGDLS, CDR2 YYNGEE. The CDR3 covers 16 residues. V was shortened by 3 bases and J by 1 base, with 16 bases between the two germline ends. The DNA for the CDR3 is TGTGCCAGCAGCGAGGGAGGACAGATAGGGAACACTGAAGCTTTCTTT. Amino acids: CASSEGGQIGNTEAFF.

This clonotype appeared many times. Here the CDR3 reads CASSGLLNYGYTF. Written as DNA, the CDR3 is TGTGCCAGCAGTGGCCTCCTTAACTATGGCTACACCTTC. The chain uses TRBV9 and TRBJ1-2; D is unresolved. The CDR3 is 13 residues long. Between the trimmed V and J ends, which lost 5 bases and 1 base, there was a span of 9 bases. The germline V gene encodes CDR1 SGDLS and CDR2 YYNGEE.